These 30 T cell receptor beta chains originate from one sample sequenced in a study of blood T cell repertoires in COVID-19. Sequenced by immunoSEQ multiplex PCR; TCRdb stores in-frame clones only, minus some. The repertoire holds a few hundred thousand clones, with about 85% as singletons. What was sequenced was peripheral blood. Source of these receptors: a human donor with COVID-19, enrolled during active disease. The donor label of this sample is uncertain.

V gene TRBV9 combines with J gene TRBJ1-1; D not certain. Germline V CDR1 and CDR2: SGDLS, YYNGEE. V was trimmed by 0 bases and J by 2 bases, leaving 8 bases between them. The CDR3 runs 14 residues. CDR3 region: CASSVVGRNTEAFF. CDR3 DNA sequence: TGTGCCAGCAGCGTAGTTGGGAGAAACACTGAAGCTTTCTTT.

The J gene is TRBJ1-2, the V gene TRBV6-1; the D is unclear. The V gene's germline CDR1 is MNHNS and CDR2 SASEGT. V lost 3 bases to trimming and J lost 4 bases, with 3 bases between them. The CDR3 is 11 residues long. In nucleotides, the CDR3 is TGTGCCAGCAGTGATCTCTATGGCTACACCTTC. Translated: CASSDLYGYTF.

The CDR3 DNA reads as TGTGCCAGCAGCTTCAGGGGGACCACTGAAGCTTTCTTT. It encodes CASSFRGTTEAFF. J is TRBJ1-1 and V is TRBV11-2; 7 nucleotides line up with TRBD1. The CDR3 loop spans 13 amino acids. Germline V gives CDR1 SGHAT, CDR2 FQNNGV. J gave up 4 bases and V 3 bases, and 2 bases lay outside the gene matches.

The chain recombines TRBV19 with TRBJ1-6, with TRBD1 as a possible D gene (6 bases). V lost 7 bases, J lost 10 bases, and 20 bases lay in between. Germline values: CDR1 LNHDA, CDR2 SQIVND (reference sequence). The CDR3 is made up of 15 amino acids. The CDR3 sequence is CASTSGGVLGSPLHF. The CDR3 bases are TGTGCCAGTACATCGGGGGGCGTGTTAGGATCACCCCTCCACTTT.

The gene calls are TRBV7-3 and TRBJ1-1, with D possibly matching TRBD1 (6 bases). The V gene's germline CDR1 is SGHTA and CDR2 FQGTGA. The CDR3 extends over 15 amino acids. V was pared by 4 bases and J by 7 bases, with 19 bases between. The CDR3 sequence is CASSSVYAGADEAFF. CDR3 in DNA: TGTGCCAGCAGCTCCGTGTATGCGGGGGCGGATGAAGCTTTCTTT.

V and J are TRBV28 and TRBJ1-2; the D gene is possibly TRBD1 (6 bases). The CDR3 spans 15 residues. V gave up 4 bases and J gave up 10 bases, with 22 bases separating them. Germline V lookup: CDR1 MDHEN, CDR2 SYDVKM. The CDR3 sequence is CASSSIRGLLPDYTF. The CDR3 bases are TGTGCCAGCAGTTCCATCAGGGGCCTCCTTCCGGACTACACCTTC.

The chain joins TRBV24-1 to TRBJ2-1; D gene unclear. Trimming cost V 2 bases and J 3 bases, with 4 bases left between them. CDR3 size: 13 residues. Germline V gene sequence: CDR1 KGHDR, CDR2 SFDVKD. DNA of the CDR3: TGTGCCACCAGTGATTCCCACTACAATGAGCAGTTCTTC. This sequence encodes CATSDSHYNEQFF.

The chain carries TRBV27 and TRBJ2-5, with 8 nucleotides matching TRBD2. CDR1 is MNHEY, CDR2 SMNVEV, per germline (reference sequence). The CDR3 consists of 15 residues. V trimming: 5 bases; J trimming: 4 bases; junction bases outside the gene matches: 9. CDR3 loop: CASSRTSRAGETQYF. The CDR3 bases are TGTGCCAGCAGTCGGACTAGCCGGGCGGGAGAGACCCAGTACTTC.

This clone was counted only a few times. This chain links TRBV14 with TRBJ2-7; 11 positions agree with TRBD2. Losses at the gene ends were 5 bases for V and 3 bases for J; bases not matched to a gene: 3. There are 14 residues in the CDR3. The germline gives CDR1 SGHDN, CDR2 FVKESK. CDR3 coding DNA: TGTGCCAGCAGCTACACTAGCGGGGGCTACGAGCAGTACTTC. This codes for CASSYTSGGYEQYF. The variable domain in full, completed from reference TRBV14 and TRBJ2-7, reads EAGVTQFPSHSVIEKGQTVTLRCDPISGHDNLYWYRRVMGKEIKFLLHFVKESKQDESGMPNNRFLAERTGGTYSTLKVQPAELEDSGVYFCASSYTSGGYEQYFGPGTRLTVT.

A few counts support this clone. The chain combines TRBV5-6 with TRBJ2-5; weak D call: TRBD2 (6 bases). Looked up from germline, CDR1 is SGHDT and CDR2 is YYEEEE. Deletions cut 0 bases from V and 7 bases from J, with 13 bases between. The CDR3 spans 14 residues. For the CDR3, the DNA is TGTGCCAGCAGCTTGGCTGGGGGGAGAATGACCCAGTACTTC. Translated: CASSLAGGRMTQYF.

The chain joins TRBV3-1 (or the pseudogene TRBV3-2) to TRBJ2-3, with D possibly matching TRBD2 (5 bases). The germline CDR1 and CDR2 sequences are LGHDT and YNNKEL (reference sequence). The CDR3 length is 16 residues. V was pared by 0 bases and J by 0 bases, with 10 bases between. The CDR3 region has the DNA TGTGCCAGCAGCCAAGATCGAGGGATGAGCACAGATACGCAGTATTTT. Its translation: CASSQDRGMSTDTQYF.

The chain employs TRBV7-9 and TRBJ2-5; 8 nucleotides match TRBD2. V was clipped by 0 bases and J by 1 base; unmatched bases: 7. Per germline, CDR1 SEHNR and CDR2 FQNEAQ (reference sequence). This CDR3 is built from 17 residues. DNA for the CDR3: TGTGCCAGCAGCTTAGCCAGGGGCGGGAGGAGCCAAGAGACCCAGTACTTC. Protein sequence: CASSLARGGRSQETQYF.

This chain connects TRBV10-2 to TRBJ2-2; 8 bases line up with TRBD1. CDR3 length: 16 amino acids. Germline V gene data show CDR1 as WSHSY and CDR2 as SAAADI. The V and J ends lost 2 bases and 4 bases, in that order; junction bases with no gene match: 6. The CDR3 sequence is CASSEPPTGVTGELFF. The CDR3 nucleotides read TGCGCCAGCAGTGAGCCACCGACAGGGGTCACCGGGGAGCTGTTTTTT.

The chain couples TRBV5-1 to TRBJ1-6; 9 bases are shared with TRBD1. Germline lookup yields CDR1 SGHRS and CDR2 YFSETQ. This CDR3 comprises 15 residues. The ends lost 2 bases at V and 6 bases at J; junction bases unmatched: 3. The CDR3 DNA follows: TGCGCCAGCAGCTTCAGACAGGGGGGTAATTCACCCCTCCACTTT. Translated, it gives CASSFRQGGNSPLHF.

A note on this clone: A read error may account for a junction end that differs from germline. J is TRBJ2-5 and V is TRBV6-5; D is perhaps TRBD1 (5 bases). The V gene's germline CDR1 is MNHEY and CDR2 SVGAGI. CDR3 length: 15 amino acids. The CDR3 loop reads CASIYQPGSQETQYF. The CDR3, as DNA: TGTGCCAGCATTTACCAGCCAGGGTCCCAAGAGACCCAGTACTTC.

V and J are TRBV29-1 and TRBJ2-5, with TRBD2 matching over 7 bases. Looked up from germline, CDR1 is SQVTM and CDR2 is ANQGSEA. Trimming took 5 bases from V and 4 from J; bases not matched to a gene: 4. This CDR3 comprises 12 residues. DNA of the CDR3: TGCAGCGTTTCTCCGGGAGGAGAGACCCAGTACTTC. Its translation: CSVSPGGETQYF. The entire variable domain, with the rest obtained from reference TRBV29-1 and TRBJ2-5, is as follows: SAVISQKPSRDICQRGTSLTIQCQVDSQVTMMFWYRQQPGQSLTLIATANQGSEATYESGFVIDKFPISRPNLTFSTLTVSNMSPEDSSIYLCSVSPGGETQYFGPGTRLLVL.

The chain carries TRBV2 and TRBJ1-2, with TRBD1 identical over 7 bases. Germline values: CDR1 SNHLY, CDR2 FYNNEI. Losses at the gene ends were 4 bases for V and 14 bases for J; bases not matched to a gene: 16. The length of the CDR3 is 14 residues. CDR3 residues: CASSARGPSSFFTF. CDR3 DNA: TGTGCCAGCAGTGCAAGGGGGCCCAGTTCTTTTTTTACCTTC.

This clone was counted only a few times. The rearrangement uses TRBV2 and TRBJ1-6, with D tentatively TRBD1 (5 bases). The CDR3 consists of 13 residues. V was trimmed by 3 bases and J by 10 bases, leaving 10 bases between them. The germline gives CDR1 SNHLY, CDR2 FYNNEI. The CDR3 DNA reads TGTGCCAGCAGTGAGAGGGGAGGATCACCCCTCCACTTT. Translating gives CASSERGGSPLHF. The whole variable domain, remainder taken from reference TRBV2 and TRBJ1-6, is EPEVTQTPSHQVTQMGQEVILRCVPISNHLYFYWYRQILGQKVEFLVSFYNNEISEKSEIFDDQFSVERPDGSNFTLKIRSTKLEDSAMYFCASSERGGSPLHFGNGTRLTVT.

The V and J genes are TRBV5-4 and TRBJ2-1, with TRBD2 matching over 7 bases. V was pared by 0 bases and J by 9 bases, with 6 bases of the junction left unmatched. Germline V gene data show CDR1 as SGHNT and CDR2 as YYREEE (reference sequence). CDR3 size: 14 residues. The CDR3 region is CASSLGGRVGEQFF. The CDR3 coding sequence is TGTGCCAGCAGCTTGGGTGGGAGGGTAGGTGAGCAGTTCTTC. Variable domain in full (rest from reference TRBV5-4 and TRBJ2-1): ETGVTQSPTHLIKTRGQQVTLRCSSQSGHNTVSWYQQALGQGPQFIFQYYREEENGRGNFPPRFSGLQFPNYSSELNVNALELDDSALYLCASSLGGRVGEQFFGPGTRLTVL.

This chain connects TRBV9 to TRBJ2-7; maybe TRBD2 (6 bases). V dropped 4 bases and J dropped 5 bases, with 22 bases sitting between them. This CDR3 is 16 amino acids long. CDR1 is SGDLS, CDR2 YYNGEE, per germline. In nucleotides, the CDR3 is TGTGCCAGCAGCATCCCCCGGGACTCCCTCCTAGACGAGCAGTACTTC. Translation gives CASSIPRDSLLDEQYF. The full variable domain, completed using reference TRBV9 and TRBJ2-7, is DSGVTQTPKHLITATGQRVTLRCSPRSGDLSVYWYQQSLDQGLQFLIQYYNGEERAKGNILERFSAQQFPDLHSELNLSSLELGDSALYFCASSIPRDSLLDEQYFGPGTRLTVT.

J is TRBJ1-1 and V is TRBV5-4, with D possibly TRBD1 on 5 matching bases. Germline CDR1 SGHNT, CDR2 YYREEE (reference sequence). This CDR3 is built from 15 residues. V lost 0 bases, J lost 1 base, and 10 bases lay in between. The CDR3 region is CASSLGVRENTEAFF. The CDR3 DNA reads TGTGCCAGCAGCTTGGGGGTCAGGGAGAACACTGAAGCTTTCTTT.

As DNA, the CDR3 is TGTGCCAGCAGCTTAGTGGGCGGGACGACGAGCACAGATACGCAGTATTTT. This translates into CASSLVGGTTSTDTQYF. This chain uses TRBV7-8 with TRBJ2-3; a weak D match, TRBD2 (6 bases). The V end was cut by 1 base, the J end by 0 bases, with 14 bases between. CDR3 length: 17 amino acids. Germline loops: CDR1 SGHVS, CDR2 FQNEAQ.

This sequence joins TRBV10-3 and TRBJ2-7, with TRBD1 identical over 10 bases. Per germline, CDR1 ENHRY and CDR2 SYGVKD. The CDR3 consists of 14 residues. V gave up 10 bases and J gave up 7 bases; unmatched junction bases: 13. DNA for the CDR3: TGTGCCACCGCCCACGACAGGGGGCCGGCAGAGCAGTACTTC. It is translated as CATAHDRGPAEQYF.

This clone was counted between two and nine times. V gene TRBV5-1 combines with J gene TRBJ1-1; TRBD1 agrees at 9 bases. J was trimmed by 4 bases and V by 2 bases; bases with no gene match: 3. The CDR3 consists of 14 residues. The V gene's germline CDR1 is SGHRS and CDR2 YFSETQ. This CDR3 reads CASSLGTGTTEAFF. CDR3 sequence (DNA): TGCGCCAGCAGCTTAGGGACAGGGACCACTGAAGCTTTCTTT.

This chain links TRBV18 with TRBJ2-1; TRBD2 might be the D (7 bases). CDR1 is KGHSH and CDR2 is LQKENI in the germline V gene. V was cut by 5 bases and J by 0 bases, with 17 bases left in between. This CDR3 has 17 residues. The CDR3 sequence is CASSARGGGSSYNEQFF. The CDR3, as DNA: TGTGCCAGCTCAGCCAGAGGGGGAGGGAGCTCCTACAATGAGCAGTTCTTC.

A word on this clone: Different DNA sequences within this sample yield the same CDR3. The chain uses TRBV5-1 and TRBJ2-1; D call uncertain. Trimming pared 0 bases from V and 4 bases from J, leaving 5 bases between. The CDR3 totals 13 residues. CDR1 and CDR2 (germline): SGHRS, YFSETQ. In DNA form, the CDR3 reads TGCGCCAGCAGCTTGGGCCAGTACAATGAGCAGTTCTTC. Its protein is CASSLGQYNEQFF.

V gene TRBV9 combines with J gene TRBJ2-6; D may be TRBD2 (6 bases). This CDR3 spans 17 amino acids. Germline V gene sequence: CDR1 SGDLS, CDR2 YYNGEE. The V and J ends lost 0 bases and 4 bases respectively, with 14 bases between them. The CDR3 loop is CASSVGAGLSGANVLTF. The CDR3, as DNA: TGTGCCAGCAGCGTAGGGGCGGGGCTGAGCGGGGCCAACGTCCTGACTTTC.

This chain uses TRBV30 with TRBJ1-2; perhaps TRBD1 as D (6 bases). The ends were cut back, 5 bases at V and 11 bases at J, with 15 bases in the middle. CDR3 size: 11 residues. Germline-derived CDR1 and CDR2 are GTSNPN and SVGIG (reference sequence). In DNA, the CDR3 is TGTGCCTGGCTAATAGGGGGATTGTACACCTTC. Protein sequence: CAWLIGGLYTF.

The chain couples TRBV19 to TRBJ1-2; D might be TRBD1 (5 bases). This CDR3 has 13 residues. Germline V gene lookup returns CDR1 LNHDA and CDR2 SQIVND (reference sequence). The V and J ends lost 6 bases and 3 bases respectively, with 11 bases between them. The CDR3 spells CASRNAGYYGYTF. As DNA, the CDR3 is TGTGCCAGTAGAAACGCAGGGTACTATGGCTACACCTTC.

The gene calls are TRBV5-1 and TRBJ1-2; 8 nucleotides agree with TRBD1. Germline V gene lookup returns CDR1 SGHRS and CDR2 YFSETQ. V trimming: 4 bases; J trimming: 4 bases; junction bases outside the gene matches: 6. This CDR3 is 14 amino acids long. CDR3 DNA sequence: TGCGCCAGCAGCGGTCAGGGGGCGGGCTATGGCTACACCTTC. It encodes CASSGQGAGYGYTF.